Detailed here is one T cell receptor beta chain. Its antigen remains unidentified. No base qualities exist here, and no much larger clone lies one base off it. These data belong to a study of Ad26.COV2.S vaccination and SARS-CoV-2 variants (dated by TCRdb to the early 2020s). In terms of the full investigation: Donors in the vaccine arm were drawn from COV1001, a phase I-IIa trial of Ad26.COV2.S in healthy adults that was multicentre, randomized, double-blind and placebo-controlled. Trial participants were randomized into five groups of five: low-dose or high-dose Ad26.COV2.S given once or twice, or placebo on both occasions. Sequencing of the TCRbeta repertoire served to evaluate the specificity and breadth of SARS-CoV-2-reactive T cell receptors following Ad26.COV2.S vaccination. Investigators remained blinded to trial group allocation during experiments and outcome assessment. The TCR-sequenced set comprised around 30 samples: 19 Ad26.COV2.S vaccine recipients, 5 placebo recipients and 8 SARS-CoV-2 convalescent individuals. Dosing of Ad26.COV2.S was intramuscular, at either 5x10^10 or 1x10^11 viral particles, delivered as one shot or as two shots spaced 56 days apart. Overall study results and their limits: Substantial breadth of spike-specific CD8+ and CD4+ T cell responses was reported after vaccination. Ad26.COV2.S recipients had higher spike-specific TCR breadth than placebo recipients (P = 0.0014). The authors noted that total T cell responses may have been underestimated by the TCR breadth and depth analyses. Non-spike TCR breadth was comparable between vaccine and placebo recipients, consistent with the vaccine containing only spike. Comparing responses between vaccine doses or regimens was not something the study was powered to do.

Per the publication, the treatment or condition label means: roughly 18 received Ad26.COV2.S at low or high dose, single or two shots; a few received placebo; per-sample allocation not given. Repertoires of vaccine and placebo recipients were sequenced from samples collected on day 63 after the first injection. Between 29 July and 7 August 2020, Cohort 1b enrolled about two dozen adults aged 18-55 years at one site in Boston, USA. Ad26.COV2.S was a replication-incompetent adenovirus type 26 vector that expressed a prefusion-stabilized SARS-CoV-2 spike protein derived from the original Wuhan strain. The immunoSEQ Assay was the method used to sequence TCRbeta CDR3 regions. After extraction, genomic DNA underwent amplification by bias-controlled multiplex PCR, followed by high-throughput sequencing. On the study's bioinformatics: To quantify the absolute abundance of each unique TCRbeta CDR3 region, sequences were collapsed and filtered. T cell fraction was estimated by normalizing TCRbeta template counts to usable DNA, which was measured by amplifying reference genes present in all nucleated cells. Repertoire TCRs were annotated as SARS-CoV-2-specific when V gene, CDR3 amino acid sequence and J gene were exactly matched to a known reactive TCR set. The reference SARS-CoV-2 TCR set was obtained from MIRA and was filtered for enrichment in COVID-19-positive ImmuneCODE repertoires, whereby public or cross-reactive TCRs were removed. Drawing on the MIRA antigens, annotated TCRs were analysed further at the level of specific ORF or position within ORF. Breadth was defined as annotated unique rearrangements over total unique productive rearrangements; depth was the summed frequency of those rearrangements. Two-sided Wilcoxon rank-sum tests were applied when comparing TCR breadth between groups. Not all clones reach the TCRdb copy of this immuneACCESS table, which keeps in-frame sequences only. Checked studies attribute under half of the gap to unresolved V genes and leave the rest unexplained. D and trimming come from the DNA, and the V and J calls and clone size come from that table. The sample table contains hundreds of thousands of clones; only one count was recorded for roughly 90% of them. The ten biggest clones cover 12% of the sample.

The CDR3, cysteine through phenylalanine, is 13 amino acids long. The sequence is cut down to CDR3 DNA, 39 bases in frame from base 1. CDR1 and CDR2, per the germline V gene, are SGHNT and YENEEA. At the junction V is shortened by 6 bases and J by 8 bases; bases outside the gene matches: 6. The TCR sequence derives from a person aged 18-65 years who received the Ad26.COV2.S COVID-19 vaccine or a placebo. The chain is made from TRBV11-3 and TRBJ1-2; 10 bases in between match TRBD1. This material consisted of peripheral blood, taken in a trial of Ad26.COV2.S vaccine versus placebo. The sequenced DNA is TGTGCCAGCAGTCAAGGGACAGGGGTCGGCTACACCTTC. This translates into CASSQGTGVGYTF.